This note documents a single T cell receptor (beta chain) sequence. The sample originates from a study of blood T cell repertoires in COVID-19. Study-level background: COVID-19 samples collected from the United States, Italy and Spain covered acute and convalescent phases. Sample material is recorded as cDNA or gDNA derived from T cells, B-cell-depleted T cells, or PBMCs.

Clones were read by immunoSEQ multiplex PCR, and TCRdb kept only the in-frame ones, dropping some. The data hold roughly 200,000 clones, with around 90% observed a single time. The sequence was obtained from a man between 35 and 55 years old with acute or convalescent COVID-19. Sequenced material: peripheral blood.

As DNA, the CDR3 is TGTGCCAGCAGCGTGGGACTAGCGGGGGGGTACTCCTACAATGAGCAGTTCTTC. Protein sequence: CASSVGLAGGYSYNEQFF. The chain links TRBV9 to TRBJ2-1; 16 nucleotides agree with TRBD2. Trimming cost V 2 bases and J 0 bases; bases outside gene matches: 2. CDR3 length: 18 amino acids. Germline V gene lookup returns CDR1 SGDLS and CDR2 YYNGEE. The full variable domain, rest sourced from reference TRBV9 and TRBJ2-1, is DSGVTQTPKHLITATGQRVTLRCSPRSGDLSVYWYQQSLDQGLQFLIQYYNGEERAKGNILERFSAQQFPDLHSELNLSSLELGDSALYFCASSVGLAGGYSYNEQFFGPGTRLTVL.